This TCR beta chain was sequenced for a study of blood T cell repertoires in COVID-19 (dated by TCRdb to the early 2020s). Notes on the research overall: Samples covering the acute and convalescent phases of COVID-19 were provided by collaborators in the United States, Italy and Spain. The prospective study material was composed of cDNA or gDNA derived from T cells, B-cell-depleted T cells, or PBMCs. Deeply sampled blood TCRbeta repertoires from subjects exposed to, actively infected with, or recovered from COVID-19 were included in the dataset. The repertoires were made available in a free public database intended to serve as a resource for research on the immune response to SARS-CoV-2. The samples were drawn from the first 160 participants of the ongoing ImmuneRACE study and from 950 to 1,500 subjects provided by 6 global collaborators. Nearly every sample came with metadata listing a de-identified subject ID, COVID-19 status, age in years and sex. Where HLA class I and class II types were available, the types were taken from metadata supplied by the sample provider, not from assay-based typing. Results the study describes overall, beyond this receptor: The quantity of clinical and demographic metadata differed by source and by participant and was supplied without curation.

For this clone: Its antigen is currently not known. Nothing much larger sits one base from this clone, and base qualities are not available.

The V and J ends are trimmed by 6 bases and 4 bases, leaving 9 bases between them. The CDR3 starts with the cysteine, ends with the phenylalanine, and has 12 residues. Left in the record is the CDR3 DNA by itself, 36 bases read in frame from the first base. As encoded in the germline V gene, CDR1 is MGHDK while CDR2 is SYGVNS. TCRbeta CDR3 regions were amplified from genomic DNA using the immunoSEQ Assay, a bias-controlled multiplex PCR. On the study's bioinformatics: The number of nucleated cells in each sample was estimated by amplification of reference gene primers within the assay. Sequence reads were collapsed and filtered to measure the absolute abundance of every unique TCRbeta CDR3 rearrangement. For each sample, productive Simpson clonality was calculated by taking the square root of Simpson's diversity index across productive rearrangements. TCRdb took this table from immuneACCESS and kept in-frame rearrangements with V and J called. Such tables lack part of the clones; where checked against another copy, unresolved V genes explain under half of the gap, and the rest is unexplained. The V and J calls and clone size are taken from that table; D and trimming were inferred from the DNA. For this sample the table gives about 70,000 clones, of which over 70% were detected only once. The ten largest clones capture 35% of the sample.

Collaborating institutions collected whole blood in K2EDTA tubes following their own protocols. For TCRbeta analysis, collaborators shipped samples in one of three forms: frozen whole blood, isolated PBMCs, or DNA extracted from either of those sample types. The V and J genes are TRBV25-1 and TRBJ1-1; the D region possibly corresponds to TRBD1 (5 bases align). The sample was peripheral blood. The sequence came from a woman in her 70s with acute or convalescent COVID-19. The sequenced DNA is TGTGCCAGCAGGGGCGGGGGCACTGAAGCTTTCTTT. Translated, it gives CASRGGGTEAFF. The full variable domain, completed from the reference TRBV25-1 and TRBJ1-1 proteins outside the CDR3, reads EADIYQTPRYLVIGTGKKITLECSQTMGHDKMYWYQQDPGMELHLIHYSYGVNSTEKGDLSSESTVSRIRTEHFPLTLESARPSHTSQYLCASRGGGTEAFFGQGTRLTVV.